The rows below give T cell receptor beta chains drawn from one sample of a study of shared clonotypes between healthy human individuals. Repertoires were generated with immunoSEQ multiplex PCR, while TCRdb's copy carries only in-frame clones and drops some. The sample lists approximately 980,000 clones, around 80% occurring once. Material for sequencing was memory CD4+ T cells sorted from blood. These receptors came from a man aged 18 to 30 in good health. CDR3s include the opening cysteine and the closing phenylalanine or tryptophan. The D gene is left open where the match is weak. Not every row has a clone size; where given, it reads once, few, many or a size class.

size: .; J: TRBJ2-5; V: TRBV7-2; D: TRBD2; DNA: TGTGCCAGCAGCCCCGGGACTAGCGGGAGGTACCAAGAGACCCAGTACTTC; CDR3: CASSPGTSGRYQETQYF
size: .; J: TRBJ2-1; V: TRBV2; D: .; DNA: TGTGCCAGCATCAGCAGGGGCCCAGCTGAGCAGTTCTTC; CDR3: CASISRGPAEQFF
size: .; J: TRBJ2-7; V: TRBV11-2; D: .; DNA: TGTGCCAGCAGCCCTAGAGAGGCAGGGGAGCAGTACTTC; CDR3: CASSPREAGEQYF
size: .; J: TRBJ1-1; V: TRBV9; D: .; DNA: TGTGCCAGCAGCTCTCACGACACTGAAGCTTTCTTT; CDR3: CASSSHDTEAFF
size: .; J: TRBJ2-3; V: TRBV6-5; D: .; DNA: TGTGCCAGCAGTTACGGCGGGTTGGGAGATACGCAGTATTTT; CDR3: CASSYGGLGDTQYF
size: .; J: TRBJ2-5; V: TRBV4-1; D: .; DNA: TGCGCCAGCAGCCAAGGAACTCTAGAGCAGACCCAGTACTTC; CDR3: CASSQGTLEQTQYF
size: .; J: TRBJ2-2; V: TRBV30; D: .; DNA: TGTGCCTGGAAGGGGGGACCGAACACCGGGGAGCTGTTTTTT; CDR3: CAWKGGPNTGELFF
size: few; J: TRBJ2-1; V: TRBV7-2; D: TRBD2; DNA: TGTGCCAGCAGCTTGGGCGGGAGAAGGGACAATGAGCAGTTCTTC; CDR3: CASSLGGRRDNEQFF
size: .; J: TRBJ1-5; V: TRBV5-6; D: TRBD1; DNA: TGTGCCAGCAGTTTAGGTTCAGACAGGGGCTATCAGCCCCAGCATTTT; CDR3: CASSLGSDRGYQPQHF
size: few; J: TRBJ1-2; V: TRBV9; D: TRBD1; DNA: TGTGCCAGCAGCGTGGGGACCGGGACAGGGCGCTACTATGGCTACACCTTC; CDR3: CASSVGTGTGRYYGYTF
size: .; J: TRBJ2-7; V: TRBV5-1; D: .; DNA: TGCGCCAGCAGCTGGGACTTCAAGTACTTC; CDR3: CASSWDFKYF
size: .; J: TRBJ2-1; V: TRBV2; D: TRBD1; DNA: TGTGCCAGCAGGGACAGGACGAACAAATACAATGAGCAGTTCTTC; CDR3: CASRDRTNKYNEQFF
size: .; J: TRBJ2-5; V: TRBV10-3; D: .; DNA: TGTGCCACATCGGTGGGTCCTGAGACCCAGTACTTC; CDR3: CATSVGPETQYF
size: .; J: TRBJ2-3; V: TRBV5-1; D: TRBD2; DNA: TGCGCCAGCAGCTTGGCTAGCGGGGGGTACACAGATACGCAGTATTTT; CDR3: CASSLASGGYTDTQYF
size: .; J: TRBJ2-2; V: TRBV7-9; D: TRBD1; DNA: TGTGCCAGCAGTAAGACAGGGATGAACACCGGGGAGCTGTTTTTT; CDR3: CASSKTGMNTGELFF
size: .; J: TRBJ1-5; V: TRBV30; D: TRBD1; DNA: TGTGCCTGGAGTTCCGGAAGGGACAGGTGGTATCAGCCCCAGCATTTT; CDR3: CAWSSGRDRWYQPQHF
size: .; J: TRBJ1-4; V: TRBV19; D: .; DNA: TGTGCCAGTAGTGACGGGGCGACTAATGAAAAACTGTTTTTT; CDR3: CASSDGATNEKLFF
size: .; J: TRBJ1-6; V: TRBV14; D: TRBD1; DNA: TGTGCCAGCAGCCGAGGGACAGGAGGCTCTTCACCCCTCCACTTT; CDR3: CASSRGTGGSSPLHF
size: .; J: TRBJ2-5; V: TRBV19; D: TRBD2; DNA: TGTGCCAGTAGTATAGGAACGGGGGGTTCAGAGACCCAGTACTTC; CDR3: CASSIGTGGSETQYF
size: few; J: TRBJ2-2; V: TRBV10-1; D: .; DNA: TGCGCCAGCAGTGGGAGTGGAGGGGCCACCGGGGAGCTGTTTTTT; CDR3: CASSGSGGATGELFF
size: .; J: TRBJ1-1; V: TRBV2; D: .; DNA: TGTGCCAGCAGTGTTGATACAGGGACCACTGAAGCTTTCTTT; CDR3: CASSVDTGTTEAFF
size: .; J: TRBJ2-1; V: TRBV29-1; D: TRBD2; DNA: TGCAGCGTACAAAGACTAGCGGGGGCCAACAATGAGCAGTTCTTC; CDR3: CSVQRLAGANNEQFF
size: .; J: TRBJ2-5; V: TRBV4-3; D: .; DNA: TGCGCCAGCAGCCAAGAGGGGACTGGCCCTGGAGAGACCCAGTACTTC; CDR3: CASSQEGTGPGETQYF
size: .; J: TRBJ2-3; V: TRBV7-7; D: .; DNA: TGTGCTAGCAGCTTAAACCCCTCGTCAGATACGCAGTATTTT; CDR3: CASSLNPSSDTQYF
size: .; J: TRBJ1-5; V: TRBV19; D: .; DNA: TGTGCCAGTAGTATTCTCGGGAGTCAGCCCCAGCATTTT; CDR3: CASSILGSQPQHF
size: .; J: TRBJ2-1; V: TRBV7-2; D: TRBD2; DNA: TGTGCCAGCAGTCTAACCGGGGGGGCCTCCTACAATGAGCAGTTCTTC; CDR3: CASSLTGGASYNEQFF
size: once; J: TRBJ2-1; V: TRBV2; D: .; DNA: TGTGCCAGCATTGGGATCGGGGTAGTTCTGTTCTTC; CDR3: CASIGIGVVLFF
size: .; J: TRBJ2-2; V: TRBV4-3; D: .; DNA: TGCGCCAGCAGCCGACGCAGGGATACCGGGGAGCTGTTTTTT; CDR3: CASSRRRDTGELFF